The entry below describes one TCR beta chain. All patients picked for sequencing had shown, by flow cytometry, an expansion of CD8+CD57+ cells. Germline V gene lookup returns CDR1 LNHDA and CDR2 SQIVND (reference sequence). The CDR3 runs to 13 residues. Trimming removed 5 bases from V and 2 bases from J, with 9 bases in between. This sample is part of a study of CD8+CD57+ T cells in acquired aplastic anemia. Profiles of TCR beta VDJ and CDR3 were generated from a genomic DNA template. In TCRdb, the reads were re-called with MiXCR into one record per CDR3 protein. The sample consists of under 200,000 distinct CDR3 sequences, 70% to 75% of them appearing once.

Material: sorted CD4+, CD8+, or CD8+CD57+ T cells (not recorded which) from PBMCs. The receptor was derived from a human donor with aplastic anemia. The V call is TRBV19, the J call TRBJ1-1; no firm D call. CDR3 in amino acids: CASSPDANTEAFF. The CDR3 DNA is TGTGCCAGTAGTCCGGACGCTAACACTGAAGCTTTCTTT.